This passage covers 6 T cell receptor beta chains from one sample sequenced in a study of STAT5B mutations in CD4+ large granular lymphocyte leukemia. Measured with immunoSEQ multiplex PCR; TCRdb has only the in-frame clones, and not every one. This repertoire shows 30,000 to 40,000 clones, roughly 85% found once; its top ten account for approximately 1.2%. Sequenced: CD4+ T cells from blood buffy coats. The receptors derive from a human donor in good health.

The genes are TRBV6-6 and TRBJ2-7; the D gene is possibly TRBD2 (6 bases). CDR3 length equals 14 residues. Germline assignment: CDR1 MNHNY and CDR2 SVGAGI (reference sequence). V was trimmed by 1 base and J by 3 bases, leaving 10 bases between them. The CDR3 sequence is CASSYWKEGYEQYF. In nucleotides, the CDR3 is TGTGCCAGCAGTTACTGGAAGGAGGGCTACGAGCAGTACTTC.

This clone was seen only a few times. The rearrangement uses TRBV5-1 and TRBJ2-7; either TRBD1 or TRBD2 may fit D (5 bases each). The CDR3 length is 17 residues. CDR1 and CDR2 from the germline V gene are SGHRS and YFSETQ. Trimming left V 5 bases short and J 2 bases short, with 23 bases between. As DNA, the CDR3 is TGCGCCAGCAGTCCAAGGGTTCGGGATTGGGGCACCTACGAGCAGTACTTC. This translates into CASSPRVRDWGTYEQYF.

This chain connects TRBV18 to TRBJ2-7; D possibly corresponds to TRBD2 (6 bases). Trimming removed 1 base from V and 2 bases from J, with 12 bases in between. CDR1 and CDR2 from the germline V gene are KGHSH and LQKENI. The length of the CDR3 is 15 residues. This CDR3 is CASSPLPGLAYEQYF. CDR3 sequence (DNA): TGTGCCAGCTCACCACTTCCGGGACTGGCCTACGAGCAGTACTTC.

This CDR3 reads CASGRSGALEQYF. CDR3 nucleotide sequence: TGTGCTAGTGGCCGATCAGGGGCCCTCGAGCAGTACTTC. This chain links TRBV12-5 with TRBJ2-7; D may be TRBD1 (6 bases). This CDR3 is built from 13 residues. Germline CDR1 is LGHNT and CDR2 is FRNRAP. V was cut by 6 bases and J by 6 bases, with 15 bases left in between.

The chain employs TRBV5-4 and TRBJ2-2; TRBD2 matches at 14 bases. The CDR3 has 17 residues. Germline CDR1 and CDR2: SGHNT and YYREEE (reference sequence). With V trimmed by 0 bases and J by 7 bases, 5 bases remained unmatched. CDR3 loop: CASSLGTSGRRDGELFF. The CDR3 DNA follows: TGTGCCAGCAGCTTGGGGACTAGCGGGAGGAGAGACGGGGAGCTGTTTTTT.

This chain uses TRBV5-4 with TRBJ2-1; perhaps TRBD2 as D (5 bases). CDR1 is SGHNT, CDR2 YYREEE, per germline (reference sequence). The V gene lost 3 bases and the J gene lost 7 bases, with 14 bases spanning the gap. This CDR3 region has 14 residues. In nucleotides, the CDR3 is TGTGCCAGCAGCTCTGAAACTAGGGCAAATGAGCAGTTCTTC. As protein: CASSSETRANEQFF.